This note documents a single T cell receptor beta chain sequence. Its cognate antigen is unknown. A clone one base away is much larger, so this may be a read error. Because the CDR3 is missing its conserved closing phenylalanine or tryptophan, this is likely a read error. This sample is part of a study of read filtering for tumor transcriptome and immune sequencing. Study in general: Patients were 17 male and 11 to 15 female, mean age 65.9 years, range about 47 to 85. R-ISS stage counts were 8 for I, 16 for II, 6 or 7 for III.

The library was built from around 400 ng RNA with molecular barcoded adaptors for alpha/delta and beta/gamma chains. TCRdb ran MiXCR on the reads and lists one entry per CDR3 protein. The table shows roughly 130,000 distinct CDR3 sequences, with about an eighth occurring only once. Study conclusions and caveats: Approximately 80% of IR-seq clonotypes had one read, totaling around 4% of reads; RNA-seq: around 70% and 40%. The sorted CD138-negative fraction was a mixed bone marrow immune population, not purified T cells.

The CDR3 contains 15 residues. Trimming took off 5 bases at V and 3 bases at J, with 14 bases between the two ends. What was sequenced was a population of CD138-negative cells sorted from bone marrow. The TCR originated in a donor at least 40 years old with multiple myeloma. This chain connects TRBV12-3 or TRBV12-4 to TRBJ1-5; D perhaps matches TRBD1 (6 bases). In DNA form, the CDR3 reads TGTGCCAGCAGTCCCGGCGGGGGGCCCAATCAGCCCCAGCATTTG. It yields the protein CASSPGGGPNQPQHL.